The following is a T cell receptor (beta chain) sequence with its context. The data originate from a study of blood T cells in healthy people across ages. The CDR3 spans 11 residues. V lost 8 bases to trimming and J lost 0 bases, with 2 bases between them. CDR1 MDHEN and CDR2 SYDVKM come from the germline V gene. Primers used in a second PCR of roughly 7 to 12 cycles were a sample-barcoded 5' primer and a J-beta primer mix. TCRdb re-derived calls from the 5' RACE reads in MiXCR, one entry per CDR3 protein. This repertoire shows 910,000 or so distinct CDR3 sequences, 51% found once; its top ten account for over 20%.

This TCR derives from a woman aged 60-75 years in good health. Input material: blood. The chain combines TRBV28 with TRBJ2-1; D gene unclear. Written as DNA, the CDR3 is TGTGCCAGCCCCTCCTACAATGAGCAGTTCTTC. Encoded protein: CASPSYNEQFF.